A single T cell receptor beta chain is shown here with its context. The antigen is unknown. Original analysis: Junction-only sequences produced by ImmunoSEQ had no quality scores, so filtering differed. Sequenced by immunoSEQ multiplex PCR; TCRdb stores in-frame clones only, minus some. From that table come the V and J calls and clone size; the DNA was used to work out D and trimming. Here the sample spans some 530,000 clones, over 70% being singletons. The data originate from a study of shared clonotypes between healthy human individuals. Study conclusions and caveats: Clonotype sharing among donors was expected to depend on sequencing depth.

The source material was PBMCs. The sequence was obtained from a middle-aged woman in good health. Some clones in this sample may be carry-over from other donors' samples.

CDR3 protein: CASSEGDNLNTEAFF. The CDR3 DNA reads TGCGCCAGCAGTGAGGGGGACAACCTGAACACTGAAGCTTTCTTT. This chain connects TRBV10-2 to TRBJ1-1; D may be TRBD1 (6 bases). CDR3 length equals 15 residues. V lost 2 bases and J 0 bases, leaving 10 bases between the germline ends. Looked up from germline, CDR1 is WSHSY and CDR2 is SAAADI.